The clone carrying this T cell receptor (beta chain) has ten or more counts. RNA served as the template for amplifying TCR beta CDR3 regions. First-round RT-PCR with HTBI primers preceded a second-round multiplex PCR. TCRdb recomputed calls from the multiplex PCR reads with MiXCR, one row per CDR3 protein. This sample has some 370,000 distinct CDR3 sequences, with about a sixth found just once. This specimen belongs to a study of Graves' ophthalmopathy and Graves' hyperthyroidism. Sequences were obtained from peripheral blood. This sequence was found in an adult woman with stable Graves' hyperthyroidism.

CDR3 DNA sequence: TGCAGTGCTAGAAATCCGGGACTAGCGGGGTCCTACGAGCAGTACTTC. Its translation is CSARNPGLAGSYEQYF. V is TRBV20-1 and J is TRBJ2-7; 13 nucleotides align to TRBD2. The CDR3 length is 16 residues. CDR1 and CDR2 (germline): DFQATT, SNEGSKA (reference sequence). The trim removed 2 bases at V and 1 base at J, leaving 5 bases unmatched.